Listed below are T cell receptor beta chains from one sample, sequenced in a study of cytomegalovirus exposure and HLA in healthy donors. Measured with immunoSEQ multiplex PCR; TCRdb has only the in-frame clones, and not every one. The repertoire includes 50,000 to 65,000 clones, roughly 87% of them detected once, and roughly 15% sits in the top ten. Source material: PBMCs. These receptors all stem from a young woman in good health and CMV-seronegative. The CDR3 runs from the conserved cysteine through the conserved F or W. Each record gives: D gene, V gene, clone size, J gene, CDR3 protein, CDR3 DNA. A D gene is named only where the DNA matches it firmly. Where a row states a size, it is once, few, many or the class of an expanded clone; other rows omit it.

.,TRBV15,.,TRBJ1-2,CATSRDGTDHGYTF,TGTGCCACCAGCAGAGATGGTACAGATCATGGCTACACCTTC
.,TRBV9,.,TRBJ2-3,CASSPQPDTQYF,TGTGCCAGCAGCCCACAGCCAGATACGCAGTATTTT
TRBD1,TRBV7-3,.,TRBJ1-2,CASSLYRDRVYGYTF,TGTGCCAGCAGCTTATATAGGGACAGGGTCTATGGCTACACCTTC
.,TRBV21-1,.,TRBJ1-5,CASSRRRGESNQPQHF,TGTGCCAGCAGCCGCCGCAGGGGCGAGAGCAATCAGCCCCAGCATTTT
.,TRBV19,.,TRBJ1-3,CASKGLNSGNTIYF,TGTGCCAGCAAGGGACTTAACTCTGGAAACACCATATATTTT
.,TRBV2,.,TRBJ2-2,CASRTQTGSGELFF,TGTGCCAGCAGGACACAAACAGGGTCCGGGGAGCTGTTTTTT
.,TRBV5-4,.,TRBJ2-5,CASSLGQYQETQYF,TGTGCCAGCAGCTTGGGACAGTACCAAGAGACCCAGTACTTC
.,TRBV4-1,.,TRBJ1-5,CASSQDTGTQPQHF,TGCGCCAGCAGCCAAGATACAGGTACTCAGCCCCAGCATTTT
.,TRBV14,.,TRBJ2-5,CASSLRARETQYF,TGTGCCAGCAGCCTGAGGGCCAGGGAGACCCAGTACTTC
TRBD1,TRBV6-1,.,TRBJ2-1,CASSVRTGSHNEQFF,TGTGCCAGCAGTGTGAGGACAGGGAGCCACAATGAGCAGTTCTTC
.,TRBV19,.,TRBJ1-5,CASSFYNQPQHF,TGTGCCAGTAGTTTCTACAATCAGCCCCAGCATTTT
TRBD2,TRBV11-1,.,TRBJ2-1,CASSARGSGGAYNEQFF,TGTGCCAGCAGCGCCCGTGGGAGCGGGGGGGCCTACAATGAGCAGTTCTTC
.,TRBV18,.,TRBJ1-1,CASSQGVAKAEAFF,TGTGCCAGCTCACAAGGGGTGGCAAAGGCTGAAGCTTTCTTT
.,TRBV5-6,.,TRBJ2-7,CASSLAGWQKQYF,TGTGCCAGCAGCTTGGCTGGTTGGCAGAAGCAGTACTTC
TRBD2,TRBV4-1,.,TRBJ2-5,CASSQTSGGEETQYF,TGCGCCAGCAGCCAAACTAGCGGGGGGGAAGAGACCCAGTACTTC
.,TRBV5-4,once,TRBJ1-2,CASSATGYGYTF,TGTGCCAGCAGCGCTACAGGGTATGGCTACACCTTC
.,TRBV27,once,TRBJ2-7,CASSFRAGVEQYF,TGTGCCAGCAGTTTTCGGGCCGGGGTCGAGCAGTACTTC
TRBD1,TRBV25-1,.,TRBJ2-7,CASSEDSGTGFRYEQYF,TGTGCCAGCAGTGAAGACTCCGGGACAGGGTTCCGATACGAGCAGTACTTC
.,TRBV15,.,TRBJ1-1,CATSPGTFSTEAFF,TGTGCCACCAGCCCCGGGACATTTTCCACTGAAGCTTTCTTT
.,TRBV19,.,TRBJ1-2,CASRIESTNYGYTF,TGTGCCAGTAGGATAGAGAGCACTAACTATGGCTACACCTTC
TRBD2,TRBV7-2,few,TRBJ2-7,CASSRGLASYEQYF,TGTGCCAGCAGCCGGGGACTAGCTTCCTACGAGCAGTACTTC
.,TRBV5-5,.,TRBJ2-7,CASSLGRGSGVEQYF,TGTGCCAGCAGCTTGGGCCGGGGGAGTGGTGTCGAGCAGTACTTC
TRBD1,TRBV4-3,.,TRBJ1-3,CASSLATGSSGNTIYF,TGCGCCAGCAGCCTTGCGACAGGGAGCTCTGGAAACACCATATATTTT
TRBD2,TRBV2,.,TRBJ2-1,CASSLLADNEQFF,TGTGCCAGCAGTCTCCTAGCGGACAATGAGCAGTTCTTC
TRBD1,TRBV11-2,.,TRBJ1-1,CASSPRQGAADTEAFF,TGTGCCAGCAGCCCGCGACAGGGGGCGGCGGACACTGAAGCTTTCTTT
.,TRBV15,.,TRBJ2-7,CATSKTGTSVTYEQYF,TGTGCCACCAGCAAAACCGGGACATCGGTCACCTACGAGCAGTACTTC
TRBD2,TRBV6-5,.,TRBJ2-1,CASSLAGAHNEQFF,TGTGCCAGCAGTCTAGCGGGCGCACACAATGAGCAGTTCTTC
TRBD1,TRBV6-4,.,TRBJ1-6,CASRSGTGNSPLHF,TGTGCCAGCAGGTCTGGGACAGGAAATTCACCCCTCCACTTT
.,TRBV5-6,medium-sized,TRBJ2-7,CASSLLYRGGYEQYF,TGTGCCAGCAGCTTACTCTACAGGGGAGGCTACGAGCAGTACTTC
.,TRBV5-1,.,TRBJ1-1,CASSDAPADTEAFF,TGCGCCAGCAGCGACGCACCGGCGGACACTGAAGCTTTCTTT
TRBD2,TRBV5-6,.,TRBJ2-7,CASSLLAGNPYEQYF,TGTGCCAGCAGCTTGCTAGCGGGGAATCCCTACGAGCAGTACTTC
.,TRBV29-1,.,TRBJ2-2,CSVPGVSGELFF,TGCAGCGTCCCAGGGGTATCCGGGGAGCTGTTTTTT
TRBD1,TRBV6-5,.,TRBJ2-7,CASTEPGQGNEQYF,TGTGCCAGCACCGAACCGGGACAGGGGAACGAGCAGTACTTC
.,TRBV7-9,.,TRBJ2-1,CASSVPGENYNEQFF,TGTGCCAGCAGCGTCCCCGGGGAAAATTACAATGAGCAGTTCTTC
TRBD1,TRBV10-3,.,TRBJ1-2,CAISESFTRTGVGYTF,TGTGCCATCAGTGAGTCCTTCACACGCACAGGGGTCGGCTACACCTTC
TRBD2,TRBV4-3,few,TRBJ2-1,CASSPRLAGGGSYNEQFF,TGCGCCAGCAGCCCAAGATTAGCGGGAGGGGGCTCCTACAATGAGCAGTTCTTC
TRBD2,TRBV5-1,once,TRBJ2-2,CASSLGLAGGPGELFF,TGCGCCAGCAGCTTAGGACTAGCGGGAGGGCCCGGGGAGCTGTTTTTT
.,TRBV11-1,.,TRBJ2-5,CASSPPAGKREEETQYF,TGTGCCAGCAGCCCGCCTGCGGGGAAGAGAGAGGAAGAGACCCAGTACTTC
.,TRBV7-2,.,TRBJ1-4,CASSYIGWGPSGDEKLFF,TGTGCCAGCAGCTACATAGGGTGGGGGCCGAGCGGGGATGAAAAACTGTTTTTT
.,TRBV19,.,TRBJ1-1,CASSIRVGNTEAFF,TGTGCCAGTAGTATCAGGGTAGGAAACACTGAAGCTTTCTTT